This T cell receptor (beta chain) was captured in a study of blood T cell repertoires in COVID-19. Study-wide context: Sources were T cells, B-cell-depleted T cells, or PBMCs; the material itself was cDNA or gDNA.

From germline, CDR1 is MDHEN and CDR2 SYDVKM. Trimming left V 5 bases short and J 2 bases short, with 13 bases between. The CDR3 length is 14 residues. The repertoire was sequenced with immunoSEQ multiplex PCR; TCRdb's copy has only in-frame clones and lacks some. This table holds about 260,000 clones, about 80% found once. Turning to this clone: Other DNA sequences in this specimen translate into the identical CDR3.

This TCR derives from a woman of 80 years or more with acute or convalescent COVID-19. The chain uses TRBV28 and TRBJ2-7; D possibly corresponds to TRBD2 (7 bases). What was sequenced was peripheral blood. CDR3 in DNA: TGTGCCAGCAGTACGACGGGGGGCCCCTACGAGCAGTACTTC. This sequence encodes CASSTTGGPYEQYF.